This T cell receptor beta chain comes out of a study of cytomegalovirus exposure and HLA in healthy donors. Overall study results and limits: Published work reported that the classifier diagnosed cytomegalovirus status with high specificity and sensitivity.

The CDR3 spans 15 residues. CDR1 and CDR2 from the germline V gene are SGDLS and YYNGEE. V gave up 4 bases and J gave up 2 bases, with 16 bases separating them. Comment on this clone: Its antigen is unknown.

The primer mix had 60 Vbeta and 13 Jbeta primers. Assay: immunoSEQ multiplex PCR; the TCRdb copy retains only in-frame clones and omits some. The sample data list about 130,000 clones. This chain joins TRBV9 and TRBJ2-7; a weak D match, TRBD1 (5 bases). Sequenced sample: PBMCs. The TCR sequence derives from a woman aged 60-75 years in good health and CMV-seronegative. The chain's CDR3 is CASSQTQGATYEQYF. The CDR3 bases are TGTGCCAGCAGCCAAACTCAAGGGGCCACCTACGAGCAGTACTTC.